The 22 T cell receptor beta chains below all came from one sample that was sequenced in a study of T-cell reconstitution after alpha-beta-depleted transplantation in children. TCRbeta library construction was performed incorporating unique molecular identifiers. TCRdb recomputed calls from the PCR reads with MiXCR, one row per CDR3 protein. The data contain hundreds of thousands of distinct CDR3 sequences, approximately 15% of them singletons. Here the sequenced sample was PBMCs, mostly from graft donor cells, taken 360 days after TCRalphabeta/CD19-depleted stem cell transplant. The receptors were gathered from a male patient aged 5 to 17 who had a stem cell transplant for acute lymphoblastic leukemia, so the T cells may come from the graft donor.

Concerning this clonotype itself: An end of the junction differs from the germline gene, which may be a read error. The rearrangement links TRBV12-3 or TRBV12-4 to TRBJ1-1, with D possibly being TRBD1 (5 bases). The CDR3 spans 18 residues. The CDR3 loop is CAISYFRFRDSHPVEAFF. CDR3 DNA: TGTGCCATCAGTTACTTCCGGTTTCGCGACAGTCATCCTGTTGAAGCTTTCTTT.

This clonotype was seen only a few times. The chain combines TRBV4-1 with TRBJ1-5; D unresolved. This CDR3 has 17 amino acids. Germline CDR1 and CDR2: MGHRA and YSYEKL. Trimming left V 0 bases short and J 0 bases short, with 12 bases between. Here the CDR3 reads CASSQDLGVLSNQPQHF. Written as DNA, the CDR3 is TGCGCCAGCAGCCAAGATCTAGGAGTGCTTAGCAATCAGCCCCAGCATTTT.

Many counts were recorded for this clonotype. The CDR3 sequence: CASSLSVGRYNEQFF. CDR3 sequence (DNA): TGCGCCAGCAGCTTGTCTGTAGGAAGGTACAATGAGCAGTTCTTC. The genes are TRBV5-1 and TRBJ2-1; unclear D gene. The V and J ends lost 1 base and 4 bases respectively, with 12 bases between them. CDR1 and CDR2 from the germline V gene are SGHRS and YFSETQ. This CDR3 region has 15 residues.

This clonotype occurred a few times. The chain joins TRBV25-1 to TRBJ2-1; perhaps TRBD2 as D (5 bases). The V gene lost 3 bases and the J gene lost 7 bases, with 16 bases spanning the gap. Germline assignment: CDR1 MGHDK and CDR2 SYGVNS. The length of the CDR3 is 15 residues. In DNA, the CDR3 is TGTGCCAGCAGTGAGGAGGCGGTGGGTCGTAATGAGCAGTTCTTC. Residues: CASSEEAVGRNEQFF.

At least ten counts were recorded for this clonotype. This sequence joins TRBV12-3 or TRBV12-4 and TRBJ2-3; D is ambiguous. The CDR3 is 13 amino acids. With 6 bases removed from V and 4 bases from J, the gap between germline ends came to 11 bases. In DNA, the CDR3 is TGTGCCAGCAGCTTCTTCCACTCAGATACGCAGTATTTT. Translation gives CASSFFHSDTQYF.

This clonotype was recorded many times. The chain recombines TRBV20-1 with TRBJ2-7, with TRBD2 as a possible D gene (6 bases). CDR3 size: 14 residues. Trimming stripped 1 base from V and 0 bases from J, with 10 bases between. Germline CDR1 reads DFQATT; CDR2 reads SNEGSKA (reference sequence). CDR3 DNA: TGCAGTGCTAGAGTGAGTAGCGGCTCCTACGAGCAGTACTTC. Its translation: CSARVSSGSYEQYF.

Remarks on this clonotype: It is unclear where the CDR3 begins or ends on the DNA, so no DNA is shown, and the CDR3 is as TCRdb lists it. This chain connects TRBV12-5 to TRBJ2-1; the table's D call TRBD2 went unverified against the DNA. The germline V gene encodes CDR1 LGHNT and CDR2 FRNRAP. The CDR3 comprises 16 residues, both ends counted. CDR3 loop: CASGLERDPYGDEQFF.

The chain links TRBV5-1 to TRBJ2-3; D remains ambiguous. Trimming pared 0 bases from V and 2 bases from J, leaving 7 bases between. The CDR3 is 14 residues long. Germline CDR1 and CDR2: SGHRS and YFSETQ. Here the CDR3 DNA reads TGCGCCAGCAGCTTGGGAGAACCCACAGATACGCAGTATTTT. It encodes CASSLGEPTDTQYF.

This chain joins TRBV5-1 and TRBJ2-4; 10 bases fit TRBD2. Trimming cost V 3 bases and J 6 bases; bases outside gene matches: 6. The CDR3 spans 15 residues. Germline V lookup: CDR1 SGHRS, CDR2 YFSETQ. The chain's CDR3 is CASSSMVAGGNIQYF. CDR3 sequence (DNA): TGCGCCAGCAGCTCGATGGTAGCGGGGGGAAACATTCAGTACTTC. Drawing the rest from reference TRBV5-1 and TRBJ2-4, the complete variable domain is KAGVTQTPRYLIKTRGQQVTLSCSPISGHRSVSWYQQTPGQGLQFLFEYFSETQRNKGNFPGRFSGRQFSNSRSEMNVSTLELGDSALYLCASSSMVAGGNIQYFGAGTRLSVL.

This clonotype was counted between two and nine times. The V and J genes are TRBV11-1 and TRBJ2-7; TRBD1 aligns across 8 bases. The germline gives CDR1 SGHAT, CDR2 FQDESV (reference sequence). V lost 1 base, J lost 2 bases, and 13 bases stayed unmatched. The CDR3 has 18 amino acids. The CDR3 DNA reads as TGTGCCAGCAGCTTAGGGACAGGGTGGGGTAGCGGAACCTACGAGCAGTACTTC. Translating it yields CASSLGTGWGSGTYEQYF.

A few counts support this clonotype. The chain joins TRBV5-1 to TRBJ2-7, with a possible D match to TRBD1 (6 bases). The CDR3 runs 16 residues. In germline, CDR1 is SGHRS, CDR2 YFSETQ. V lost 4 bases and J 0 bases, leaving 17 bases between the germline ends. The DNA of the CDR3 is TGCGCCAGCAGCCTATCAGGGGTCACCCTCTCCTACGAGCAGTACTTC. It specifies CASSLSGVTLSYEQYF.

This clonotype was recorded at least ten times. V gene TRBV12-3 or TRBV12-4 combines with J gene TRBJ2-7; D gene unclear. The CDR3 consists of 13 residues. Trimming removed 1 base from V and 4 bases from J, with 8 bases in between. The CDR3 DNA reads as TGTGCCAGCAGTTTAGAGCCGTCGTACGAGCAGTACTTC. Its translation: CASSLEPSYEQYF.

The rearrangement links TRBV5-1 to TRBJ2-5; no reliable D call. V dropped 0 bases and J dropped 6 bases, with 18 bases sitting between them. The V gene's germline CDR1 is SGHRS and CDR2 YFSETQ. CDR3 length: 16 residues. In nucleotides, the CDR3 is TGCGCCAGCAGCTTGGCCGGGCGAGGATTCCGAAAGACCCAGTACTTC. This translates into CASSLAGRGFRKTQYF.

This clonotype has a count of ten or more. The V and J genes are TRBV12-3 or TRBV12-4 and TRBJ2-7; 16 bases fit TRBD2. The CDR3 runs 16 residues. The trim removed 5 bases at V and 2 bases at J, leaving 3 bases unmatched. CDR3 sequence reads: CASSPGTSGRAYEQYF. The CDR3 nucleotides are TGTGCCAGCAGTCCTGGGACTAGCGGGAGGGCCTACGAGCAGTACTTC.

This clonotype was detected a few times. The chain is built from TRBV7-6 and TRBJ2-1; D may be TRBD1 or TRBD2 (7 bases each). Germline loops: CDR1 SGHVS, CDR2 FNYEAQ. The CDR3 covers 15 residues. V lost 2 bases, J lost 4 bases, and 12 bases lay in between. In nucleotides, the CDR3 is TGTGCCAGCAGCTTACAGGGGGGGCTATACAATGAGCAGTTCTTC. Translated: CASSLQGGLYNEQFF.

The V gene is TRBV15, the J gene TRBJ2-4; D remains ambiguous. The V end was cut by 5 bases, the J end by 1 base, with 15 bases between. Looked up from germline, CDR1 is LNHNV and CDR2 is YYDKDF (reference sequence). This CDR3 is built from 16 residues. CDR3 in DNA: TGTGCCACCAGCCTAATCCCAAGCGCGGCCAAAAACATTCAGTACTTC. Residues: CATSLIPSAAKNIQYF.

This clonotype was seen ten or more times. This sequence joins TRBV7-2 and TRBJ2-1, with TRBD2 identical over 7 bases. J lost 6 bases, V lost 4 bases, and 3 bases had no gene match. The CDR3 runs 13 residues. CDR1 is SGHTA, CDR2 FQGNSA, per germline. Here the CDR3 reads CASSWPGGNEQFF. The CDR3 DNA sequence: TGTGCCAGCAGCTGGCCGGGGGGCAATGAGCAGTTCTTC. Combining the CDR3 with reference TRBV7-2 and TRBJ2-1 gives the whole variable domain GAGVSQSPSNKVTEKGKDVELRCDPISGHTALYWYRQSLGQGLEFLIYFQGNSAPDKSGLPSDRFSAERTGGSVSTLTIQRTQQEDSAVYLCASSWPGGNEQFFGPGTRLTVL.

This clonotype was found a few times. The J gene is TRBJ2-1, the V gene TRBV5-1; 13 bases align to TRBD2. The length of the CDR3 is 15 residues. Germline values: CDR1 SGHRS, CDR2 YFSETQ. V dropped 4 bases and J dropped 6; count of bases not matched to a gene: 4. Written as DNA, the CDR3 is TGCGCCAGCAGCCAGGGACTAGCGGGGCTCAATGAGCAGTTCTTC. This translates into CASSQGLAGLNEQFF.

This clonotype was counted a few times. The chain employs TRBV24-1 and TRBJ2-2; TRBD2 aligns across 15 bases. CDR3 length: 19 residues. J gave up 4 bases and V 7 bases, and 12 bases lay outside the gene matches. In germline, CDR1 is KGHDR, CDR2 SFDVKD. This CDR3 reads CATRPEPGLAGGTTGELFF. The CDR3 bases are TGTGCCACCAGACCTGAACCGGGACTAGCGGGAGGCACCACCGGGGAGCTGTTTTTT.

A few counts support this clonotype. This clone may be a read error of a much larger clone one base away. The chain has TRBV7-3 and TRBJ2-3; a possible D gene is TRBD2 (6 bases). The V end lost 0 bases, the J end lost 1 base, and 8 bases lay between the germline ends. Germline lookup yields CDR1 SGHTA and CDR2 FQGTGA. The CDR3 is 15 residues long. CDR3 DNA: TGTGCCAGCAGCTTAACCGGGAGTGGCACAGATACGCAGTATTTT. Translated, it gives CASSLTGSGTDTQYF.

There are a few counts of this clonotype. V usage is TRBV4-1 and J usage is TRBJ2-7; tentatively, D is TRBD2 (5 bases). Germline V lookup: CDR1 MGHRA, CDR2 YSYEKL. CDR3 length equals 14 residues. The ends were cut back, 1 base at V and 1 base at J, with 8 bases in the middle. CDR3: CASSQGLSSYEQYF. For the CDR3, the DNA is TGCGCCAGCAGCCAAGGACTATCATCCTACGAGCAGTACTTC.

This rearrangement joins TRBV12-3 or TRBV12-4 to TRBJ2-7; D gene ambiguous. The CDR3 length is 15 residues. V shed 6 bases and J shed 4 bases, with 19 bases lying between them. CDR3 sequence reads: CASRSVLGPNYEQYF. The CDR3 coding sequence is TGTGCCAGCAGATCCGTCCTGGGTCCTAATTACGAGCAGTACTTC.